These 24 T cell receptor beta chains were all obtained from the same sample, sequenced in a study of PD-1 blockade in classical Hodgkin lymphoma. Data came from immunoSEQ multiplex PCR; TCRdb stores just in-frame clones and leaves some out. The sample shows fewer than 15,000 clones, approximately 79% of them seen only once. All the patients suffered relapse after autologous stem cell transplantation, and brentuximab vedotin exposure differed. Here the sequenced sample was peripheral blood mononuclear cells (PBMCs), taken at baseline. These receptors were obtained from a human donor with classical Hodgkin lymphoma.

The rearrangement joins TRBV28 to TRBJ1-2; D is unclear. V was clipped by 2 bases and J by 3 bases, with 7 bases between them. The CDR3 is 13 residues long. Germline lookup yields CDR1 MDHEN and CDR2 SYDVKM. DNA for the CDR3: TGTGCCAGCAGTTTAGGCCGCGACTATGGCTACACCTTC. Encoded protein: CASSLGRDYGYTF.

The rearrangement uses TRBV30 and TRBJ1-1; D is ambiguous. Trimming stripped 3 bases from V and 1 base from J, with 15 bases between. This CDR3 has 15 amino acids. Germline V gene data show CDR1 as GTSNPN and CDR2 as SVGIG (reference sequence). CDR3 coding DNA: TGTGCCTGGAGGCGGTCTAGAGGGCCGAACACTGAAGCTTTCTTT. This codes for CAWRRSRGPNTEAFF.

This chain uses TRBV5-1 with TRBJ2-3; 11 positions match TRBD1. The CDR3 runs to 16 residues. The germline V gene encodes CDR1 SGHRS and CDR2 YFSETQ. J gave up 3 bases and V 0 bases, and 3 bases lay outside the gene matches. The CDR3 spells CASSLEDRGLTDTQYF. CDR3 nucleotide sequence: TGCGCCAGCAGCTTGGAGGACAGGGGGCTTACAGATACGCAGTATTTT.

V is TRBV5-8 and J is TRBJ1-4; D is perhaps TRBD1 (6 bases). In germline, CDR1 is SGHTS, CDR2 YDEGEE. CDR3 length: 14 amino acids. Trimming pared 4 bases from V and 7 bases from J, leaving 14 bases between. The CDR3 region is CASSRGALGEKLFF. CDR3 sequence (DNA): TGTGCCAGCAGCCGGGGGGCATTGGGTGAAAAACTGTTTTTT.

This rearrangement joins TRBV18 to TRBJ1-1; D is uncertain. CDR3 length: 13 residues. The V end lost 0 bases, the J end lost 1 base, and 3 bases lay between the germline ends. Germline CDR1 reads KGHSH; CDR2 reads LQKENI. The CDR3 DNA is TGTGCCAGCTCACCACCTGGGAACACTGAAGCTTTCTTT. Its translation: CASSPPGNTEAFF.

This chain connects TRBV6-1 to TRBJ2-7; D may match TRBD1 or TRBD2 (5 bases each). The germline V gene has CDR1 MNHNS and CDR2 SASEGT. Trimming cost V 3 bases and J 5 bases, with 14 bases left between them. The CDR3 has 14 amino acids. The CDR3 reads CASSETFRDHEQYF. The CDR3 DNA follows: TGTGCCAGCAGTGAGACCTTCAGGGACCACGAGCAGTACTTC.

This rearrangement joins TRBV2 to TRBJ1-4; the D gene is possibly TRBD1 (5 bases). Looked up from germline, CDR1 is SNHLY and CDR2 is FYNNEI. CDR3 length: 16 residues. The germline V and J ends were trimmed by 3 bases and 0 bases, with 11 bases remaining between them. The CDR3 here is CASSDGHGATNEKLFF. The CDR3 DNA reads as TGTGCCAGCAGTGACGGACACGGTGCAACTAATGAAAAACTGTTTTTT. The full variable domain, with the rest looked up from reference TRBV2 and TRBJ1-4, is EPEVTQTPSHQVTQMGQEVILRCVPISNHLYFYWYRQILGQKVEFLVSFYNNEISEKSEIFDDQFSVERPDGSNFTLKIRSTKLEDSAMYFCASSDGHGATNEKLFFGSGTQLSVL.

The chain is built from TRBV19 and TRBJ2-7, with D tentatively TRBD1 (6 bases). Trimming took 1 base from V and 2 from J, leaving 9 bases between them. CDR3 length: 14 residues. Germline CDR1 and CDR2: LNHDA and SQIVND (reference sequence). The DNA of the CDR3 is TGTGCCAGTAGTATAGTGGACAGTACCTACGAGCAGTACTTC. Encoded protein: CASSIVDSTYEQYF.

This chain joins TRBV10-3 and TRBJ1-1; 10 bases agree with TRBD1. Trimming removed 2 bases from V and 3 bases from J; junction bases left unmatched: 15. The CDR3 covers 19 residues. CDR1 and CDR2 from the germline V gene are ENHRY and SYGVKD. The CDR3 is CAISEPTAGQGNSDTEAFF. CDR3 nucleotide sequence: TGTGCCATCAGTGAGCCTACAGCGGGACAGGGGAATTCAGACACTGAAGCTTTCTTT.

This clone was picked up one time. The CDR3 loop is CASSDSGPSSYEQYF. CDR3 sequence (DNA): TGTGCCAGCAGTGATAGCGGGCCGAGCTCCTACGAGCAGTACTTC. The rearrangement links TRBV28 to TRBJ2-7; 7 bases align to TRBD2. Trimming cost V 5 bases and J 0 bases; bases outside gene matches: 7. Germline V gene sequence: CDR1 MDHEN, CDR2 SYDVKM. The CDR3 has 15 amino acids. Complete variable domain (other parts from reference TRBV28 and TRBJ2-7): DVKVTQSSRYLVKRTGEKVFLECVQDMDHENMFWYRQDPGLGLRLIYFSYDVKMKEKGDIPEGYSVSREKKERFSLILESASTNQTSMYLCASSDSGPSSYEQYFGPGTRLTVT.

This sequence joins TRBV27 and TRBJ2-2; the match to TRBD2 covers 9 bases. Germline V gene lookup returns CDR1 MNHEY and CDR2 SMNVEV (reference sequence). CDR3 size: 16 residues. Trimming took 5 bases from V and 1 from J; bases not matched to a gene: 5. CDR3 sequence reads: CASSQGLAMNTGELFF. In DNA, the CDR3 is TGTGCCAGCAGTCAAGGACTAGCGATGAACACCGGGGAGCTGTTTTTT.

J is TRBJ2-4 and V is TRBV29-1; a weak D match, TRBD1 (5 bases). Germline V gene lookup returns CDR1 SQVTM and CDR2 ANQGSEA. V was cut by 4 bases and J by 7 bases, with 17 bases left in between. There are 14 residues in the CDR3. CDR3 sequence: CSVVTGVGTNIQYF. CDR3 sequence (DNA): TGCAGCGTTGTTACAGGTGTTGGAACCAACATTCAGTACTTC.

The chain combines TRBV18 with TRBJ2-5; 7 bases line up with TRBD2. Trimming cost V 2 bases and J 0 bases; bases outside gene matches: 3. The CDR3 runs 15 residues. Germline CDR1 reads KGHSH; CDR2 reads LQKENI. Here the CDR3 DNA reads TGTGCCAGCTCACCAAGCGGGAAGTACCAAGAGACCCAGTACTTC. Its protein product is CASSPSGKYQETQYF.

V usage is TRBV7-9 and J usage is TRBJ2-6; D possibly matches TRBD1 or TRBD2 (6 bases each). Germline CDR1 is SEHNR and CDR2 is FQNEAQ (reference sequence). The V gene lost 3 bases and the J gene lost 4 bases, with 10 bases spanning the gap. This CDR3 is built from 15 residues. The CDR3 sequence is CASSFPGAGANVLTF. The CDR3 nucleotides are TGTGCCAGCAGCTTCCCGGGGGCAGGGGCCAACGTCCTGACTTTC.

The chain uses TRBV27 and TRBJ2-7, with TRBD1 identical over 8 bases. Germline loops: CDR1 MNHEY, CDR2 SMNVEV (reference sequence). V lost 6 bases to trimming and J lost 2 bases; unmatched junction nucleotides: 9. The CDR3 has 15 residues. The CDR3 region is CASSRYPGQAYEQYF. DNA of the CDR3: TGTGCCAGCAGCCGTTACCCGGGACAGGCCTACGAGCAGTACTTC.

The chain has TRBV19 and TRBJ2-1, with D tentatively TRBD1 (6 bases). V lost 4 bases and J 10 bases, leaving 14 bases between the germline ends. This CDR3 contains 13 residues. Germline lookup yields CDR1 LNHDA and CDR2 SQIVND (reference sequence). The CDR3 DNA sequence: TGTGCCAGTAGTACAAACAGGGTGGGCGAGCAGTTCTTC. It translates to CASSTNRVGEQFF.

The chain joins TRBV28 to TRBJ1-5, with a tentative D call TRBD1 (6 bases). Trimming removed 5 bases at V and 3 bases at J, with 17 bases between. This CDR3 is built from 16 residues. In germline, CDR1 is MDHEN, CDR2 SYDVKM. The CDR3, as DNA: TGTGCCAGCAGTCACTTTCGGGGGGCGAACAATCAGCCCCAGCATTTT. This gives the protein CASSHFRGANNQPQHF.

This clone was seen only once. This rearrangement joins TRBV7-3 to TRBJ2-3, with 8 nucleotides matching TRBD2. V dropped 3 bases and J dropped 0; count of bases not matched to a gene: 2. CDR1 and CDR2 from the germline V gene are SGHTA and FQGTGA. The CDR3 consists of 15 residues. The CDR3 loop is CASSFLAGSTDTQYF. CDR3 sequence (DNA): TGTGCCAGCAGCTTTCTAGCGGGTAGCACAGATACGCAGTATTTT.

The chain links TRBV5-1 to TRBJ2-7, with a weak D call TRBD1 (6 bases). The V gene lost 2 bases and the J gene lost 2 bases, with 11 bases spanning the gap. This CDR3 has 14 residues. The germline gives CDR1 SGHRS, CDR2 YFSETQ. CDR3 in amino acids: CASSFEGETYEQYF. CDR3 DNA sequence: TGCGCCAGCAGCTTCGAGGGGGAGACCTACGAGCAGTACTTC. The full variable domain, in which reference TRBV5-1 and TRBJ2-7 provide the parts outside the CDR3, is KAGVTQTPRYLIKTRGQQVTLSCSPISGHRSVSWYQQTPGQGLQFLFEYFSETQRNKGNFPGRFSGRQFSNSRSEMNVSTLELGDSALYLCASSFEGETYEQYFGPGTRLTVT.

V is TRBV6-6 and J is TRBJ2-5, with a tentative D call TRBD1 (5 bases). The CDR3 loop spans 16 amino acids. Germline V gene lookup returns CDR1 MNHNY and CDR2 SVGAGI (reference sequence). Between the trimmed V and J ends, which lost 0 bases and 4 bases, there was a span of 15 bases. The CDR3, as DNA: TGTGCCAGCAGTTACTCTGTGCTGCAGGGCGCAGAGACCCAGTACTTC. It specifies CASSYSVLQGAETQYF.

This rearrangement joins TRBV10-2 to TRBJ2-1; 10 bases agree with TRBD2. V was pared by 6 bases and J by 0 bases, with 5 bases of the junction left unmatched. Germline values: CDR1 WSHSY, CDR2 SAAADI. This CDR3 is built from 16 residues. The chain's CDR3 is CASRLAGSLSYNEQFF. The CDR3 bases are TGCGCCAGCAGACTAGCGGGAAGTCTCTCCTACAATGAGCAGTTCTTC.

The chain joins TRBV2 to TRBJ2-5, with unresolved D. Germline CDR1 and CDR2: SNHLY and FYNNEI. Trimming stripped 2 bases from V and 0 bases from J, with 13 bases between. The CDR3 is 16 amino acids. DNA for the CDR3: TGTGCCAGCAGTGAATTTGGTGGGCGGTACCAAGAGACCCAGTACTTC. The encoded protein is CASSEFGGRYQETQYF.

The rearrangement links TRBV7-9 to TRBJ2-2; 10 nucleotides match TRBD1. Germline V gene lookup returns CDR1 SEHNR and CDR2 FQNEAQ (reference sequence). J gave up 4 bases and V 5 bases, and 4 bases lay outside the gene matches. This CDR3 is 15 amino acids long. The CDR3 region is CASSPGTGVTGELFF. As DNA, the CDR3 is TGTGCCAGCAGCCCCGGGACAGGGGTCACCGGGGAGCTGTTTTTT.

This sequence joins TRBV9 and TRBJ2-6, with D possibly matching TRBD2 (6 bases). Germline CDR1 and CDR2: SGDLS and YYNGEE. The CDR3 covers 15 residues. V lost 0 bases and J 2 bases, leaving 6 bases between the germline ends. DNA of the CDR3: TGTGCCAGCAGCGTAGCTAGCGCTGGGGCCAACGTCCTGACTTTC. Protein product: CASSVASAGANVLTF.